This T cell receptor beta chain was documented in a study of cytomegalovirus exposure and HLA in healthy donors. At the level of the study: For the approximately 400 genotyped donors, approximately 83% fell within the Caucasian-associated ancestry cluster.

This CDR3 is built from 18 residues. Germline assignment: CDR1 LGHNA and CDR2 YSLEER. Trimming at V came to 1 base and at J to 1 base, leaving 6 bases not matched to a gene. With respect to this clone: Its antigen is undetermined.

Findings and caveats of the study: Productive status was seen about 90% or about 30% of the time for most TCR beta V segments in an earlier analysis.

In the PCR, 60 Vbeta and 13 Jbeta primers were used. Sequencing was performed with immunoSEQ multiplex PCR; in TCRdb, only in-frame clones are kept and a portion is missing. The sample contains roughly 160,000 clones, 65% to 85% of which appear only once. The sequenced sample consisted of PBMCs. The chain employs TRBV4-3 and TRBJ2-6; 8 positions agree with TRBD1. The clonotype was recovered from a woman aged 25 to 39 in good health and CMV-seropositive. CDR3 coding DNA: TGCGCCAGCAGCCAAGTTCAGGGGGCGCTTTCTGGGGCCAACGTCCTGACTTTC. Its protein product is CASSQVQGALSGANVLTF.